This is a list of T cell receptor beta chains from one sample in a study of ipilimumab plus nivolumab after autologous stem cell transplantation. Sequencing was performed with immunoSEQ multiplex PCR; in TCRdb, only in-frame clones are kept and a portion is missing. The data show tens of thousands of clones, 80% to 95% seen once. Sequencing was performed on PBMCs, taken in a trial of ipilimumab plus nivolumab as post-transplant consolidation. These receptors came from a male donor with multiple myeloma. CDR3s include the opening cysteine and the closing phenylalanine or tryptophan. D genes are given only for firm matches. Only part of the rows carry a size: once, few, many, or a class if the clone is expanded.

j_gene,v_gene,abundance,d_gene,CDR3aa,CDR3nt
TRBJ2-1,TRBV29-1,.,TRBD2,CSVSRTSGFNNEQFF,TGCAGCGTATCTCGGACTAGCGGGTTTAACAATGAGCAGTTCTTC
TRBJ2-7,TRBV5-6,.,TRBD1,CASSPTGRYEQYF,TGTGCCAGCAGCCCGACAGGGCGCTACGAGCAGTACTTC
TRBJ2-7,TRBV28,few,TRBD1,CASRTGTYEQYF,TGTGCCAGCAGGACAGGGACCTACGAGCAGTACTTC
TRBJ1-2,TRBV2,.,.,CASSGTGVVANYGYTF,TGTGCCAGCAGTGGGACGGGGGTGGTGGCTAACTATGGCTACACCTTC
TRBJ2-5,TRBV18,.,.,CASSPQRGGARGETQYF,TGTGCCAGCTCACCACAAAGGGGGGGCGCGAGGGGAGAGACCCAGTACTTC
TRBJ2-7,TRBV19,.,TRBD2,CASSMTSGRVNEQYF,TGTGCCAGTAGTATGACTAGCGGGAGGGTAAACGAGCAGTACTTC
TRBJ2-7,TRBV18,.,.,CASSRRLTYGQYF,TGTGCCAGCTCACGACGATTGACCTACGGGCAGTACTTC
TRBJ1-1,TRBV7-2,.,.,CASSRGATAEAFF,TGTGCCAGCAGCAGGGGGGCCACGGCTGAAGCTTTCTTT
TRBJ2-3,TRBV4-3,.,.,CASSQVPIALTDTQYF,TGCGCCAGCAGCCAAGTCCCGATTGCCCTCACAGATACGCAGTATTTT
TRBJ2-5,TRBV7-3,.,.,CASSLTAQETQYF,TGTGCCAGCAGCTTAACCGCGCAAGAGACCCAGTACTTC
TRBJ2-3,TRBV11-2,.,TRBD2,CASSPTGTTSDTQYF,TGTGCCAGCAGCCCCACCGGGACTACATCAGATACGCAGTATTTT
TRBJ2-7,TRBV10-3,once,.,CAIRPEGAYEQYF,TGTGCCATCCGGCCCGAGGGGGCCTACGAGCAGTACTTC
TRBJ2-7,TRBV29-1,.,TRBD2,CSVVLRLAGGPSSYEQYF,TGCAGCGTTGTTCTACGACTAGCGGGGGGTCCCTCCTCCTACGAGCAGTACTTC
TRBJ2-1,TRBV7-2,.,.,CASSLALGEHNEQFF,TGTGCCAGCAGCTTAGCCCTAGGGGAGCACAATGAGCAGTTCTTC
TRBJ1-5,TRBV28,few,.,CASRPIPTSGNQPQHF,TGTGCCAGCAGACCGATACCGACAAGTGGCAATCAGCCCCAGCATTTT
TRBJ2-2,TRBV29-1,.,.,CSVIRLTGELFF,TGCAGCGTTATTCGGCTGACCGGGGAGCTGTTTTTT
TRBJ2-3,TRBV14,.,.,CASSQDMRTDTQYF,TGTGCCAGCAGCCAAGATATGAGGACAGATACGCAGTATTTT
TRBJ1-2,TRBV28,.,TRBD1,CASNTGTAIDGYTF,TGTGCCAGCAATACCGGGACAGCTATAGATGGCTACACCTTC
TRBJ1-2,TRBV7-2,.,TRBD1,CASSPIPAGTGGYTF,TGTGCCAGCAGCCCAATCCCTGCCGGGACAGGGGGCTACACCTTC
TRBJ2-5,TRBV9,.,TRBD1,CASSNGQGGETQYF,TGTGCCAGCAGCAACGGACAGGGGGGAGAGACCCAGTACTTC
TRBJ2-3,TRBV4-1,.,TRBD2,CASSQGLGLAGLSTDTQYF,TGCGCCAGCAGCCAAGGGCTGGGACTAGCGGGCCTGAGCACAGATACGCAGTATTTT
TRBJ1-2,TRBV5-1,.,.,CASSLALQGEGYTF,TGCGCCAGCAGCTTGGCGTTACAGGGCGAGGGCTACACCTTC
TRBJ1-2,TRBV5-6,.,TRBD1,CASSNQGVYGYTF,TGTGCCAGCAGTAACCAGGGGGTCTATGGCTACACCTTC
TRBJ2-5,TRBV7-9,.,.,CASSLQDSYRETQYF,TGTGCCAGCAGCTTACAGGACAGCTACCGAGAGACCCAGTACTTC
TRBJ1-2,TRBV5-1,.,.,CASSLVLLRDADYGYTF,TGCGCCAGCAGCTTGGTATTACTCCGGGACGCCGACTATGGCTACACCTTC
TRBJ2-3,TRBV11-2,.,.,CASSLSFKTDTQYF,TGTGCCAGCAGCTTAAGTTTCAAGACAGATACGCAGTATTTT
TRBJ2-7,TRBV7-2,.,.,CASSFVTSYEQYF,TGTGCCAGCAGCTTCGTTACATCCTACGAGCAGTACTTC
TRBJ2-2,TRBV28,.,TRBD1,CASRNRGITGELFF,TGTGCCAGCAGAAACAGGGGGATCACCGGGGAGCTGTTTTTT
TRBJ2-1,TRBV5-1,.,TRBD2,CASSLEGGRRHNEQFF,TGCGCCAGCAGCTTGGAAGGCGGGAGACGCCACAATGAGCAGTTCTTC
TRBJ1-4,TRBV6-6,.,TRBD1,CASSLSRTGGREKLFF,TGTGCCAGCAGTCTCTCCCGGACAGGGGGCAGGGAAAAACTGTTTTTT
TRBJ2-7,TRBV6-5,.,.,CASSSAGTYEQYF,TGTGCCAGCAGTTCCGCAGGAACCTACGAGCAGTACTTC
TRBJ1-2,TRBV6-1,.,.,CASSNSANYGYTF,TGTGCCAGCAGTAACAGTGCTAACTATGGCTACACCTTC
TRBJ2-3,TRBV27,.,TRBD2,CASSPWTSAHTDTQYF,TGTGCCAGCAGTCCCTGGACTAGCGCCCACACAGATACGCAGTATTTT
TRBJ2-7,TRBV10-3,.,TRBD2,CAISEGGSYHEQYF,TGTGCCATCAGTGAAGGCGGGAGCTACCACGAGCAGTACTTC
TRBJ1-2,TRBV5-6,few,TRBD1,CASRIGTGFGYTF,TGTGCCAGCCGTATCGGGACAGGTTTTGGCTACACCTTC
TRBJ2-6,TRBV19,.,TRBD1,CASSTRTGGANVLTF,TGTGCCAGTAGTACTAGGACAGGTGGGGCCAACGTCCTGACTTTC
TRBJ1-4,TRBV11-2,.,.,CASSLAGREKLFF,TGTGCCAGCAGCTTAGCCGGTCGTGAAAAACTGTTTTTT
TRBJ2-2,TRBV28,.,.,CASSLSVLASRDTRPNTGELFF,TGTGCCAGCAGTTTAAGTGTTTTGGCAAGCCGGGACACTAGACCGAACACCGGGGAGCTGTTTTTT
TRBJ1-1,TRBV6-6,.,.,CASSYRHVNTEAFF,TGTGCCAGCAGTTACCGACATGTGAACACTGAAGCTTTCTTT
TRBJ2-3,TRBV11-1,.,.,CASSSPEDTQYF,TGTGCCAGCAGCTCCCCGGAAGATACGCAGTATTTT
TRBJ2-3,TRBV5-1,.,TRBD2,CASSSGTSGRSTDTQYF,TGCGCCAGCAGCAGTGGGACTAGCGGGCGTAGCACAGATACGCAGTATTTT
TRBJ1-1,TRBV19,.,.,CASSIDLGGTEAFF,TGTGCCAGTAGTATAGATCTCGGGGGCACTGAAGCTTTCTTT
TRBJ1-1,TRBV28,.,TRBD1,CASRKTGFTEAFF,TGTGCCAGCAGGAAGACAGGGTTCACTGAAGCTTTCTTT
TRBJ1-6,TRBV2,.,.,CASSGNSPLHF,TGTGCCAGCAGTGGAAATTCACCCCTCCACTTT
TRBJ2-2,TRBV4-1,once,TRBD2,CASSQVRWATSGRRSAGELFF,TGCGCCAGCAGCCAAGTGCGTTGGGCGACTAGCGGGAGAAGATCAGCCGGGGAGCTGTTTTTT